Presented here are 7 T cell receptor beta chains from one specimen sequenced in a study of T cells in Graves' hyperthyroidism and ophthalmopathy (dated by TCRdb to the late 2010s). To prepare the library, multiplex PCR was applied. The sequencer listed for this sample is Illumina HiSeq 2000. Amplification of TCR beta CDR3 regions was carried out from RNA transcripts. The first round of RT-PCR for the TCR CDR3 was performed with the HTBI primer set and the Qiagen OneStep RT-PCR kit. The public reads were reprocessed in TCRdb via fastp at Q25 and MiXCR, keeping in-frame beta chains. Rows with a matching CDR3 protein are joined into one entry that keeps the most common DNA and genes. The sample table records 600,000 to 650,000 distinct CDR3 sequences; under 25% of these occur just once. The top ten clones comprise 34% of the sample. Sequencing input: blood. The receptor source for this set is a man aged 30-40 years with Graves' ophthalmopathy.

A few counts support this clonotype. This sequence joins TRBV3-1 and TRBJ1-4, with 11 positions matching TRBD1. Per germline, CDR1 LGHDT and CDR2 YNNKEL (reference sequence). The CDR3 spans 18 residues. With 3 bases clipped from V and 8 bases from J, the junction kept 14 bases outside the gene matches. CDR3 sequence: CASSHPPGQGADSEKLFF. The CDR3 DNA follows: TGTGCCAGCAGCCATCCCCCCGGACAGGGGGCGGATTCGGAAAAACTGTTTTTT.

Worth noting for this clonotype: This may be a read error: a much more frequent sequence differs by one nucleotide. The chain has TRBV13 and TRBJ1-1; unclear D gene. The CDR3 runs 15 residues. Per the germline V gene, CDR1 is PRHDT and CDR2 is FYEKMQ (reference sequence). V dropped 5 bases and J dropped 4 bases, with 17 bases sitting between them. CDR3 DNA: TGTGCCAGCAGCGCCGACCCGGGGTCGAGCACTGAAGCTTTCTTT. Protein product: CASSADPGSSTEAFF.

The rearrangement links TRBV18 to TRBJ1-1; TRBD1 agrees at 7 bases. Germline-derived CDR1 and CDR2 are KGHSH and LQKENI. This CDR3 has 17 residues. The V and J ends lost 6 bases and 2 bases, in that order; junction bases with no gene match: 15. CDR3 protein: CASSPRTGGGYNTEAFF. CDR3 coding DNA: TGTGCCAGCTCGCCTAGGACAGGAGGGGGGTACAACACTGAAGCTTTCTTT.

Ten or more counts support this clonotype. The rearrangement joins TRBV11-2 to TRBJ2-1; the match to TRBD2 covers 12 bases. The CDR3 sequence is 16 residues long. The germline gives CDR1 SGHAT, CDR2 FQNNGV. With V trimmed by 4 bases and J by 3 bases, 4 bases remained unmatched. This chain's CDR3 is CASSSGLAGFYNEQFF. DNA of the CDR3: TGTGCCAGCAGCTCAGGACTAGCGGGGTTCTACAATGAGCAGTTCTTC.

This clonotype was detected only a few times. The chain joins TRBV10-3 to TRBJ2-7; D is uncertain. Trimming stripped 2 bases from V and 2 bases from J, with 7 bases between. This CDR3 comprises 13 residues. Germline assignment: CDR1 ENHRY and CDR2 SYGVKD. The DNA for the CDR3 is TGTGCCATCAGTGAGACCGTTGCCTACGAGCAGTACTTC. Translated: CAISETVAYEQYF.

At least ten counts were recorded for this clonotype. The chain employs TRBV2 and TRBJ2-3; a weak D match, TRBD2 (5 bases). Deletions cut 4 bases from V and 0 bases from J, with 8 bases between. The V gene's germline CDR1 is SNHLY and CDR2 FYNNEI. This CDR3 has 14 residues. The DNA of the CDR3 is TGTGCCAGCAGTGGACGGACTAGCACAGATACGCAGTATTTT. Translating gives CASSGRTSTDTQYF. The full variable domain, rest sourced from reference TRBV2 and TRBJ2-3, is EPEVTQTPSHQVTQMGQEVILRCVPISNHLYFYWYRQILGQKVEFLVSFYNNEISEKSEIFDDQFSVERPDGSNFTLKIRSTKLEDSAMYFCASSGRTSTDTQYFGPGTRLTVL.

Ten or more counts support this clonotype. J is TRBJ1-6 and V is TRBV20-1; TRBD1 is a possible D gene (6 bases). This CDR3 is 15 amino acids long. Looked up from germline, CDR1 is DFQATT and CDR2 is SNEGSKA (reference sequence). The ends were cut back, 6 bases at V and 7 bases at J, with 19 bases in the middle. CDR3 bases: TGCAGTGCCACGCTTGGCACCAGGGGAAATTCACCCCTCCACTTT. Translated: CSATLGTRGNSPLHF.